This entry is about one TCR beta chain. The germline V gene encodes CDR1 SGHRS and CDR2 YFSETQ. Trimming at V came to 0 bases and at J to 3 bases, leaving 4 bases not matched to a gene. The CDR3 loop spans 18 amino acids. The data are from a study of CD8 T cells in Susac syndrome. Purification of the CD8+ and CD4+ T cells relied on negative isolation, and TEMRA cells underwent FACS enrichment. Reverse transcription of roughly 0.5 to 1 ug RNA used random hexamers. Amplification of TCR beta CDR3 was carried out by immunoSEQ multiplex PCR, which covered 54 Vbeta and 13 Jbeta segments. MiXCR, run by TCRdb on the immunoSEQ multiplex PCR reads, gives a single entry per CDR3 protein. Of some 300,000 distinct CDR3 sequences listed, 89% are singletons.

The chain is built from TRBV5-1 and TRBJ2-6; TRBD1 matches at 12 bases. This TCR derives from a human donor with multiple sclerosis. The sequenced sample was CD8+ T cells from PBMCs. In DNA, the CDR3 is TGCGCCAGCAGCTTGGAGGGACAGGGGGCAGATGGGGCCAACGTCCTGACTTTC. This sequence encodes CASSLEGQGADGANVLTF. Full variable domain (outside the CDR3, taken from reference TRBV5-1 and TRBJ2-6): KAGVTQTPRYLIKTRGQQVTLSCSPISGHRSVSWYQQTPGQGLQFLFEYFSETQRNKGNFPGRFSGRQFSNSRSEMNVSTLELGDSALYLCASSLEGQGADGANVLTFGAGSRLTVL.